A single sample gave rise to the 9 T cell receptor beta chains below, sequenced in a study of shared clonotypes between healthy human individuals. Sequencing used immunoSEQ multiplex PCR; TCRdb keeps in-frame clones, though not all of them. Of about 340,000 clones in the sample, around 79% were seen once. Sequenced sample: memory CD4+ T cells sorted from blood. Subset indicated: CD45RA-negative fraction. The receptors derive from a man under 40 in good health.

CDR3 coding DNA: TGTGCCAGCAGCCCCCCACCGGGACTAGCCGCGGCTGAGCAGTTCTTC. It codes for CASSPPPGLAAAEQFF. J is TRBJ2-1 and V is TRBV7-2; 9 positions match TRBD2. The CDR3 totals 16 residues. V trimming: 5 bases; J trimming: 9 bases; junction bases outside the gene matches: 14. Germline CDR1 reads SGHTA; CDR2 reads FQGNSA.

This clone was seen repeatedly, ten times or more. The V and J genes are TRBV28 and TRBJ1-2; D is uncertain. CDR3 length: 15 amino acids. Germline-derived CDR1 and CDR2 are MDHEN and SYDVKM. Trimming stripped 3 bases from V and 4 bases from J, with 15 bases between. The CDR3 is CASSLEQRILYGYTF. The CDR3 DNA follows: TGTGCCAGCAGTTTGGAACAGAGGATTCTCTATGGCTACACCTTC.

This clone has more than one count but fewer than ten. This chain joins TRBV11-3 and TRBJ2-1; 9 positions agree with TRBD1. V was clipped by 5 bases and J by 6 bases; unmatched bases: 8. Germline V CDR1 and CDR2: SGHNT, YENEEA. The CDR3 consists of 15 residues. The CDR3 DNA sequence: TGTGCCAGCAGCGGAACGACAGGGGGTGGCAATGAGCAGTTCTTC. Protein: CASSGTTGGGNEQFF.

Comments on this clone: One junction end does not reproduce the germline sequence, and a read error may be involved. The V gene is TRBV7-9, the J gene TRBJ2-1, with 9 bases aligning to TRBD2. This CDR3 comprises 13 residues. Per the germline V gene, CDR1 is SEHNR and CDR2 is FQNEAQ (reference sequence). CDR3 DNA: TGTGCCAGCAGTTTAGCGGGAGTCCCTGAGCAGTTCTTC. Its translation is CASSLAGVPEQFF.

The V gene is TRBV18, the J gene TRBJ2-1, with TRBD1 matching 10 bases. CDR3 length: 15 residues. V dropped 6 bases and J dropped 6; count of bases not matched to a gene: 8. Germline CDR1 KGHSH, CDR2 LQKENI. CDR3 sequence: CASSSGTGDINEQFF. As DNA, the CDR3 is TGTGCCAGCTCTTCCGGGACAGGGGATATCAATGAGCAGTTCTTC.

This clone came up many times. The chain employs TRBV29-1 and TRBJ2-1, with 9 bases matching TRBD2. This CDR3 is built from 14 residues. The V and J ends lost 7 bases and 4 bases, in that order; junction bases with no gene match: 8. CDR1 and CDR2 from the germline V gene are SQVTM and ANQGSEA. CDR3 DNA sequence: TGCAGCGCGGGACTAGCAGGCCATTACAATGAGCAGTTCTTC. Translated, it gives CSAGLAGHYNEQFF.

The rearrangement links TRBV5-1 to TRBJ2-3, with 12 bases identical to TRBD2. The V gene end was trimmed by 2 bases and the J gene end by 6 bases; junction bases not matched to a gene: 19. CDR1 is SGHRS and CDR2 is YFSETQ in the germline V gene. This CDR3 has 20 amino acids. CDR3 sequence: CASSLLLAGGPGSPADTQYF. The CDR3 DNA reads TGCGCCAGCAGCTTACTACTAGCGGGAGGACCCGGTAGTCCAGCGGATACGCAGTATTTT.

The chain has TRBV5-8 and TRBJ2-7; D is possibly TRBD2 (5 bases). Germline V lookup: CDR1 SGHTS, CDR2 YDEGEE. Trimming pared 4 bases from V and 9 bases from J, leaving 17 bases between. The CDR3 spans 13 residues. DNA of the CDR3: TGTGCCAGCAGCCCCCGACTAAGAGGGTGGCAGTACTTC. Protein sequence: CASSPRLRGWQYF. Full variable domain (missing parts from reference TRBV5-8 and TRBJ2-7): EAGVTQSPTHLIKTRGQQATLRCSPISGHTSVYWYQQALGLGLQFLLWYDEGEERNRGNFPPRFSGRQFPNYSSELNVNALELEDSALYLCASSPRLRGWQYFGPGTRLTVT.

The rearrangement joins TRBV5-4 to TRBJ1-5; D gene ambiguous. Deletions cut 0 bases from V and 7 bases from J, with 5 bases between. CDR1 and CDR2 (germline): SGHNT, YYREEE (reference sequence). The CDR3 is made up of 12 amino acids. The CDR3 nucleotides are TGTGCCAGCAGCTTGGCTGGGCAGCCCCAGCATTTT. This codes for CASSLAGQPQHF.